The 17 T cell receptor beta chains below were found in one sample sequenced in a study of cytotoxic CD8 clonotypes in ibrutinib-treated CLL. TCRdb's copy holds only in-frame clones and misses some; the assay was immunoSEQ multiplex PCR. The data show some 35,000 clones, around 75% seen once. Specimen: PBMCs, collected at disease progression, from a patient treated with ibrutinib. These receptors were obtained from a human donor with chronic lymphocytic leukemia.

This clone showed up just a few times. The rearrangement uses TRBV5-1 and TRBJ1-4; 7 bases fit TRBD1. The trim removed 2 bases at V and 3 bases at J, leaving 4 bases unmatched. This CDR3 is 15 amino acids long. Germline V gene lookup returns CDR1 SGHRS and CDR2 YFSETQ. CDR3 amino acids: CASSLQGSANEKLFF. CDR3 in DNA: TGCGCCAGCAGCTTACAGGGGAGTGCTAATGAAAAACTGTTTTTT.

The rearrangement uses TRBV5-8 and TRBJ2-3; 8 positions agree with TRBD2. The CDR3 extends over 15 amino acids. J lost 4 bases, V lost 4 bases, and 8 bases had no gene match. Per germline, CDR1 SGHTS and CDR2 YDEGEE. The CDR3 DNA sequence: TGTGCCAGCAGCCCCGGGACTAGTGTCGCAGATACGCAGTATTTT. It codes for CASSPGTSVADTQYF.

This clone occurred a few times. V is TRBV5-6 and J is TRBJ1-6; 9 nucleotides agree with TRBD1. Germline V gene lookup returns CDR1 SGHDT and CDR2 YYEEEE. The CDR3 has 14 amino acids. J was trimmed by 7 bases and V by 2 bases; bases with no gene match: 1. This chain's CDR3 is CASSFGTGNSPLHF. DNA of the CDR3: TGTGCCAGCAGCTTCGGGACAGGGAATTCACCCCTCCACTTT.

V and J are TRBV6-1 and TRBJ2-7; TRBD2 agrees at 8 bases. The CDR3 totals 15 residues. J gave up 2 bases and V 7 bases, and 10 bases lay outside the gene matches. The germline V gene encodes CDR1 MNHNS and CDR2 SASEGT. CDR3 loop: CASILRGDEAYEQYF. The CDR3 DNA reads TGTGCCAGCATCTTGCGGGGGGATGAGGCCTACGAGCAGTACTTC.

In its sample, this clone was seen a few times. The chain's CDR3 is CASSQDRDLNTEAFF. The DNA of the CDR3 is TGCGCCAGCAGCCAAGACAGAGACCTGAACACTGAAGCTTTCTTT. The rearrangement links TRBV4-1 to TRBJ1-1; D is undetermined. The CDR3 consists of 15 residues. V lost 0 bases, J lost 0 bases, and 8 bases lay in between. Germline CDR1 reads MGHRA; CDR2 reads YSYEKL.

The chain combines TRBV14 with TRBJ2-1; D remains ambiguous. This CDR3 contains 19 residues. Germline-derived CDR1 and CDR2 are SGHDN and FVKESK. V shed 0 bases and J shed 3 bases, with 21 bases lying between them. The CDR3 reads CASSQDYIRRTVDYNEQFF. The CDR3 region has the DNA TGTGCCAGCAGCCAAGATTATATCCGAAGGACGGTCGACTACAATGAGCAGTTCTTC.

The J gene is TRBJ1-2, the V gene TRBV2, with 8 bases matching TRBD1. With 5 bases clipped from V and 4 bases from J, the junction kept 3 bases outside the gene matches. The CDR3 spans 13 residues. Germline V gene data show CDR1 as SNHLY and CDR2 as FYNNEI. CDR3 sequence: CASSPQGAYGYTF. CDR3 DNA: TGTGCCAGCAGTCCCCAGGGGGCCTATGGCTACACCTTC.

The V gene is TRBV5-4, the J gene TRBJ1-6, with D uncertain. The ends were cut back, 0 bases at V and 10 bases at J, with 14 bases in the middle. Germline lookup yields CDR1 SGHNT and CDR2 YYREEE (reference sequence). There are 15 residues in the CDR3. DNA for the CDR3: TGTGCCAGCAGCTTGGGCCGGCCTGAGGGATCACCCCTCCACTTT. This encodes CASSLGRPEGSPLHF.

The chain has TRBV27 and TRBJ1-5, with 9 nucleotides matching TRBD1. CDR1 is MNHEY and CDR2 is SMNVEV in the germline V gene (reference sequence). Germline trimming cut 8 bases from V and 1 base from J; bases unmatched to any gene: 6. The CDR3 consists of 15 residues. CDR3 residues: CASRSTGGSNQPQHF. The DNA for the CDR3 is TGTGCCAGCCGCTCTACAGGGGGCAGCAATCAGCCCCAGCATTTT.

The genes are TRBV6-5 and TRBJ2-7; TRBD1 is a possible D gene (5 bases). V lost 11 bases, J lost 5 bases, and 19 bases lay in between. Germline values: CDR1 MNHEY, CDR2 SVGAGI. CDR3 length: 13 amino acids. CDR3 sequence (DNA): TGTGCCGCTTCACTCTCAGGGTCCCACGAGCAGTACTTC. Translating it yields CAASLSGSHEQYF.

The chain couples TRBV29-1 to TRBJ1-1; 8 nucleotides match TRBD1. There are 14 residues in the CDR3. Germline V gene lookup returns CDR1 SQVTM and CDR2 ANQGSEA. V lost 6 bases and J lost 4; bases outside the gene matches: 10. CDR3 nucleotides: TGCAGCGTCCGATCCAGGGGGCTGGCCACTGAAGCTTTCTTT. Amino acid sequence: CSVRSRGLATEAFF.

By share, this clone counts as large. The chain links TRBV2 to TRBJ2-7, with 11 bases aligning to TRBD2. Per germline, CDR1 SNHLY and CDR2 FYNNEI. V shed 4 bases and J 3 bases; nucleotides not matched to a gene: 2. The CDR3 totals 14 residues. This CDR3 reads CASSAGTSGYEQYF. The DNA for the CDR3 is TGTGCCAGCAGTGCCGGGACTAGCGGCTACGAGCAGTACTTC.

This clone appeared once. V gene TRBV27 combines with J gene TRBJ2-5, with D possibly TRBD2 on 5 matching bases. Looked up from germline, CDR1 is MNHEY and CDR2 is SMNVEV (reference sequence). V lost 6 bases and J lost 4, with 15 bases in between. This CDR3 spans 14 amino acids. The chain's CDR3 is CASRPLASGETQYF. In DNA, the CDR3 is TGTGCCAGCAGACCCCTGGCCAGCGGAGAGACCCAGTACTTC.

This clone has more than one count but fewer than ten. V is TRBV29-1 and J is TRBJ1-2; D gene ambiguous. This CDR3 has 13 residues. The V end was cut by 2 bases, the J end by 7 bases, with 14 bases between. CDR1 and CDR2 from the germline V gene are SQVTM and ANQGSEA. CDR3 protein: CSVESGVSAGYTF. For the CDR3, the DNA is TGCAGCGTTGAATCCGGCGTCTCCGCTGGCTACACCTTC.

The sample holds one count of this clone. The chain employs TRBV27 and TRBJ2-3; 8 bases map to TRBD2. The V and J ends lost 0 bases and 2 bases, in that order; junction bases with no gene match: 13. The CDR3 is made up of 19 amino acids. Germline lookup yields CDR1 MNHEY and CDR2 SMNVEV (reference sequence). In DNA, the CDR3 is TGTGCCAGCAGTTTATCAAGGGGCGGGGGGCCCCTAAACACAGATACGCAGTATTTT. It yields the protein CASSLSRGGGPLNTDTQYF.

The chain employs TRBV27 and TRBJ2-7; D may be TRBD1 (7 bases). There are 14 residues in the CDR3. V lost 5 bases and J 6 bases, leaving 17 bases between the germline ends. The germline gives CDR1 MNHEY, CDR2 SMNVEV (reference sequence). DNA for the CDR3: TGTGCCAGCAGTATCAGGGGGGCGAATCGCGAGCAGTACTTC. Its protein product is CASSIRGANREQYF.

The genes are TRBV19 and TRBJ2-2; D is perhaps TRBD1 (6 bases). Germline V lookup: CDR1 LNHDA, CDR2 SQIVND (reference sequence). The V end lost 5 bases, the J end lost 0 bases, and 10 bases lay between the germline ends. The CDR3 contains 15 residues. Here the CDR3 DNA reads TGTGCCAGTAGTTCCACAGGGTCGAACACCGGGGAGCTGTTTTTT. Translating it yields CASSSTGSNTGELFF.